These 17 T cell receptor beta chains were sequenced from one sample in a study of low-dose radiotherapy and immunotherapy resistance in tumors (dated by TCRdb to 2021 to 2024). The sample's time point label is to be understood as: before trial treatment. Sequenced using an Illumina HiSeq 2500. First-strand cDNA was synthesized using Superscript III and a set of TRAV- and TRBV-specific primers, so that both TCRalpha and TCRbeta chains were covered. A roughly 19-cycle PCR with Phusion amplified the TCRs, pairing a constant-region primer with the adapter that was attached to the V primers. In TCRdb, the public reads were trimmed at Q25 with fastp and aligned with MiXCR, with productive beta chains retained. Each CDR3 protein appears once, grouped with its most common genes and DNA. The sample yields 60,000 to 90,000 distinct CDR3 sequences; around 30% were counted once. The ten top clones hold 11% of the sample.

The sample consisted of PBMCs, taken before treatment. The receptors derive from a female donor with ovarian cancer.

This clonotype was picked up many times. One end of the junction is discordant with germline, which a read error may explain. The chain is built from TRBV20-1 and TRBJ2-5; D unclear. The CDR3 consists of 12 residues. Germline values: CDR1 DFQATT, CDR2 SNEGSKA (reference sequence). The CDR3 spells CSAHDGQGTQYF. The DNA of the CDR3 is TGCAGTGCTCACGACGGGCAAGGGACCCAGTACTTC.

This chain uses TRBV19 with TRBJ1-5; 7 bases line up with TRBD1. V shed 10 bases, J shed 6 bases, and the junction held 9 bases outside the gene matches. Per germline, CDR1 LNHDA and CDR2 SQIVND (reference sequence). The CDR3 runs 13 residues. The CDR3: CATRQGLGQPQHF. As DNA, the CDR3 is TGTGCCACCCGACAGGGTCTGGGTCAGCCCCAGCATTTT.

Written as DNA, the CDR3 is TGTGCCAGCACCCCGGGGACTAGCGGGAGGGTTAATGAGCAGTTCTTC. Its translation is CASTPGTSGRVNEQFF. The V gene is TRBV12-3 or TRBV12-4, the J gene TRBJ2-1; 16 positions agree with TRBD2. This CDR3 comprises 16 residues. The V gene end was trimmed by 7 bases and the J gene end by 7 bases; junction bases not matched to a gene: 7.

In its sample, this clonotype was seen a few times. Only one base separates this from a far larger clonotype, so it likely reflects a read error. J is TRBJ2-7 and V is TRBV3-1; 7 nucleotides agree with TRBD2. The CDR3 loop spans 14 amino acids. Germline V CDR1 and CDR2: LGHDT, YNNKEL (reference sequence). J gave up 7 bases and V 3 bases, and 9 bases lay outside the gene matches. The CDR3 here is CASSHLAAYNEQYF. The CDR3 nucleotides are TGTGCCAGCAGCCACCTAGCGGCCTACAATGAGCAGTACTTC.

The chain employs TRBV2 and TRBJ2-1; the match to TRBD2 covers 7 bases. CDR3 length equals 12 residues. Losses at the gene ends were 3 bases for V and 12 bases for J; bases not matched to a gene: 5. Germline CDR1 reads SNHLY; CDR2 reads FYNNEI. CDR3 sequence: CASSDRGVSQFF. The CDR3 DNA follows: TGTGCCAGCAGTGACCGGGGGGTTTCGCAGTTCTTC.

The V and J genes are TRBV3-1 and TRBJ2-7, with 14 bases that match TRBD2. Trimming took 4 bases from V and 5 from J; bases not matched to a gene: 4. This CDR3 is 15 amino acids long. Germline CDR1 and CDR2: LGHDT and YNNKEL (reference sequence). This CDR3 reads CASSPGLAGVHEQYF. In DNA form, the CDR3 reads TGTGCCAGCAGCCCGGGACTAGCGGGAGTACACGAGCAGTACTTC.

This CDR3 reads CASSLVGTTNTGELFF. CDR3 sequence (DNA): TGCGCCAGCAGCTTGGTGGGGACGACTAACACCGGGGAGCTGTTTTTT. This chain links TRBV5-1 with TRBJ2-2, with D perhaps TRBD1 or TRBD2 (5 bases each). V lost 0 bases to trimming and J lost 2 bases, with 11 bases between them. Germline loops: CDR1 SGHRS, CDR2 YFSETQ. The CDR3 runs 16 residues. Drawing the rest from reference TRBV5-1 and TRBJ2-2, the complete variable domain is KAGVTQTPRYLIKTRGQQVTLSCSPISGHRSVSWYQQTPGQGLQFLFEYFSETQRNKGNFPGRFSGRQFSNSRSEMNVSTLELGDSALYLCASSLVGTTNTGELFFGEGSRLTVL.

The J gene is TRBJ2-1, the V gene TRBV9; 10 positions match TRBD2. There are 15 residues in the CDR3. Germline CDR1 is SGDLS and CDR2 is YYNGEE. The junction had 3 bases not matched to a gene; V was cut back by 0 bases and J by 6 bases. CDR3 nucleotides: TGTGCCAGCAGCGTAGGAGTAGCGGGAGGCAATGAGCAGTTCTTC. It yields the protein CASSVGVAGGNEQFF.

Many counts were recorded for this clonotype. The CDR3 DNA follows: TGTGCCAGCAGTCCCGGGACTAGCGGGAGATCGCGCGACGAGCAGTACTTC. Amino acid sequence: CASSPGTSGRSRDEQYF. The chain recombines TRBV6-2 or TRBV6-3 with TRBJ2-7; 14 bases align to TRBD2. Per the germline V gene, CDR1 is MNHEY and CDR2 is SVGEGT. The CDR3 contains 17 residues. With V trimmed by 5 bases and J by 5 bases, 11 bases remained unmatched.

This rearrangement joins TRBV6-5 to TRBJ1-3; possible D gene TRBD1, 5 bases. Germline V gene data show CDR1 as MNHEY and CDR2 as SVGAGI. The CDR3 sequence is 15 residues long. V dropped 6 bases and J dropped 0 bases, with 12 bases sitting between them. CDR3 coding DNA: TGTGCCAGCAGCCAGGGACCTTACTCTGGAAACACCATATATTTT. This encodes CASSQGPYSGNTIYF.

This clonotype was recorded once. The chain has TRBV28 and TRBJ2-1; D may be TRBD1 (5 bases). This CDR3 region has 14 residues. From germline, CDR1 is MDHEN and CDR2 SYDVKM. Deletions cut 6 bases from V and 8 bases from J, with 17 bases between. The CDR3 DNA is TGTGCCAGCAGAGGCAGGGCACCTAGGGATGAGCAGTTCTTC. Translating it yields CASRGRAPRDEQFF. Together with reference TRBV28 and TRBJ2-1, the CDR3 gives the full variable domain: DVKVTQSSRYLVKRTGEKVFLECVQDMDHENMFWYRQDPGLGLRLIYFSYDVKMKEKGDIPEGYSVSREKKERFSLILESASTNQTSMYLCASRGRAPRDEQFFGPGTRLTVL.

The chain recombines TRBV5-1 with TRBJ2-3; D is possibly TRBD1 (5 bases). The CDR3 covers 16 residues. Germline CDR1 SGHRS, CDR2 YFSETQ. V gave up 7 bases and J gave up 0 bases, with 18 bases separating them. In DNA, the CDR3 is TGCGCCAGCTCTGCCAGGGTCCAGACTAGCACAGATACGCAGTATTTT. Translation gives CASSARVQTSTDTQYF.

Notes on this clonotype: Only one base separates this from a far larger clonotype, so it likely reflects a read error. The CDR3 sequence: CSARVSSGRAMSYNEQYF. In nucleotides, the CDR3 is TGCAGTGCTAGAGTTTCTAGCGGGAGGGCCATGTCCTACAATGAGCAGTACTTC. This chain connects TRBV20-1 to TRBJ2-4; 12 bases fit TRBD2. Germline V CDR1 and CDR2: DFQATT, SNEGSKA (reference sequence). This CDR3 is built from 18 residues. V shed 1 base, J shed 13 bases, and the junction held 20 bases outside the gene matches.

The V and J genes are TRBV4-1 and TRBJ2-7, with 12 nucleotides matching TRBD2. This CDR3 spans 15 amino acids. V was pared by 2 bases and J by 7 bases, with 6 bases of the junction left unmatched. Germline assignment: CDR1 MGHRA and CDR2 YSYEKL. The CDR3 protein is CASSQQTSGSLEQYF. The CDR3 region has the DNA TGCGCCAGCAGCCAACAGACTAGCGGGAGTCTGGAGCAGTACTTC.

The genes are TRBV7-3 and TRBJ2-3; TRBD2 agrees at 8 bases. The CDR3 is 16 amino acids. Germline trimming cut 5 bases from V and 4 bases from J; bases unmatched to any gene: 11. Germline values: CDR1 SGHTA, CDR2 FQGTGA. The CDR3 is CASSPLAGSRADTQYF. In nucleotides, the CDR3 is TGTGCCAGCAGCCCCTTAGCGGGATCGCGGGCAGATACGCAGTATTTT.

There are many counts of this clonotype. V and J are TRBV29-1 and TRBJ2-5; no reliable D call. There are 11 residues in the CDR3. CDR1 and CDR2 from the germline V gene are SQVTM and ANQGSEA. V was pared by 0 bases and J by 9 bases, with 8 bases between. Written as DNA, the CDR3 is TGCAGCGTTGAAGAGGCCCGGGCCCAGTACTTC. Translating it yields CSVEEARAQYF. Using reference TRBV29-1 and TRBJ2-5 for the parts outside the CDR3, the full variable domain is SAVISQKPSRDICQRGTSLTIQCQVDSQVTMMFWYRQQPGQSLTLIATANQGSEATYESGFVIDKFPISRPNLTFSTLTVSNMSPEDSSIYLCSVEEARAQYFGPGTRLLVL.

This clonotype came up many times. The genes are TRBV5-1 and TRBJ2-5, with a tentative D call TRBD1 (5 bases). Germline V CDR1 and CDR2: SGHRS, YFSETQ. There are 13 residues in the CDR3. V was pared by 5 bases and J by 2 bases, with 10 bases between. The CDR3 coding sequence is TGCGCCAGCAGAAGAGACAGTCAAGAGACCCAGTACTTC. Translating gives CASRRDSQETQYF.